This T cell receptor beta chain originates from a study of blood T cell repertoires in COVID-19. Study-wide background: Spain, Italy and the United States supplied samples that represented acute and convalescent COVID-19. Sources were T cells, B-cell-depleted T cells, or PBMCs; the material itself was cDNA or gDNA.

As processed by the authors: Nucleated cell number was recorded as an estimate derived from reference gene primer amplification. TCRdb keeps only in-frame clones here, not all; method: immunoSEQ multiplex PCR. V and J calls and clone size are as listed in that table; D and trimming were resolved from the DNA. The data contain around 400,000 clones, more than 70% of them singletons. Deletions cut 10 bases from V and 7 bases from J, with 20 bases between. This CDR3 has 15 residues. CDR1 and CDR2 (germline): SGHTA, FQGNSA. The chain employs TRBV7-2 and TRBJ1-6; D is unresolved. The source is a man in his forties or fifties with acute or convalescent COVID-19. Source material: peripheral blood. CDR3 in amino acids: CATCPAEVLNSPLHF. The DNA for the CDR3 is TGTGCCACATGCCCGGCGGAGGTCCTGAATTCACCCCTCCACTTT.